Below are 7 T cell receptor beta chains sequenced from a single sample in a study of cytomegalovirus exposure and HLA in healthy donors. 60 Vbeta and 13 Jbeta primers were used in PCR. Measured with immunoSEQ multiplex PCR; TCRdb has only the in-frame clones, and not every one. Of some 170,000 clones in the sample, roughly 79% were seen once. Material: PBMCs. The receptors come from a woman in her late teens or twenties in good health and CMV-seropositive.

J is TRBJ1-4 and V is TRBV7-2, with 8 positions matching TRBD1. The CDR3 contains 14 residues. The ends lost 4 bases at V and 12 bases at J; junction bases unmatched: 10. Germline CDR1 SGHTA, CDR2 FQGNSA. The CDR3 spells CASSSGQGTEELFF. The CDR3 nucleotides are TGTGCCAGCAGCTCCGGACAGGGTACCGAGGAACTGTTTTTT.

The V gene is TRBV7-8, the J gene TRBJ1-5, with D possibly TRBD1 on 6 matching bases. The CDR3 totals 13 residues. Deletions cut 4 bases from V and 6 bases from J, with 10 bases between. Germline lookup yields CDR1 SGHVS and CDR2 FQNEAQ. CDR3 nucleotide sequence: TGTGCCAGCAGCTCGAACAGGGCTCAGCCCCAGCATTTT. Encoded protein: CASSSNRAQPQHF.

This clone was observed a few times. This chain joins TRBV7-3 and TRBJ2-1; 8 bases align to TRBD2. Germline V CDR1 and CDR2: SGHTA, FQGTGA. The J segment lost 3 bases and the V segment lost 2 bases, leaving 3 bases of the junction unmatched. The CDR3 is made up of 15 amino acids. In DNA form, the CDR3 reads TGTGCCAGCAGCTTATGGGCGGGGGGCTACAATGAGCAGTTCTTC. Encoded protein: CASSLWAGGYNEQFF.

This clone was counted a few times. This rearrangement joins TRBV6-5 to TRBJ2-3, with D hard to call. CDR1 is MNHEY, CDR2 SVGAGI, per germline. V dropped 9 bases and J dropped 1 base, with 17 bases sitting between them. This CDR3 contains 15 residues. In DNA, the CDR3 is TGTGCCAGGAAGTCCCAGGTTTCGGGCACAGATACGCAGTATTTT. Residues: CARKSQVSGTDTQYF.

The chain employs TRBV12-5 and TRBJ1-4, with D unclear. The CDR3 runs 16 residues. CDR1 LGHNT and CDR2 FRNRAP come from the germline V gene. The V end was cut by 0 bases, the J end by 6 bases, with 14 bases between. This CDR3 is CASGLVKSRPHEKLFF. The CDR3 DNA reads TGTGCTAGTGGTTTGGTAAAAAGCAGGCCCCATGAAAAACTGTTTTTT.

The gene calls are TRBV7-6 and TRBJ2-2; 8 bases line up with TRBD1. Germline trimming cut 3 bases from V and 1 base from J; bases unmatched to any gene: 1. The CDR3 loop spans 15 amino acids. Germline values: CDR1 SGHVS, CDR2 FNYEAQ. The CDR3 reads CASSLDRENTGELFF. In nucleotides, the CDR3 is TGTGCCAGCAGCTTGGACAGGGAGAACACCGGGGAGCTGTTTTTT.

This clone has a handful of counts. This same CDR3 is encoded by further DNA sequences in the sample. The chain joins TRBV7-7 to TRBJ2-5; 9 bases line up with TRBD1. The germline V gene encodes CDR1 SSHAT and CDR2 FNYEAQ (reference sequence). This CDR3 is built from 14 residues. J lost 5 bases, V lost 4 bases, and 5 bases had no gene match. Here the CDR3 reads CASSSTGGGETQYF. The CDR3 DNA reads as TGTGCCAGCAGCTCCACAGGGGGCGGGGAGACCCAGTACTTC. Drawing the rest from reference TRBV7-7 and TRBJ2-5, the complete variable domain is GAGVSQSPRYKVTKRGQDVTLRCDPISSHATLYWYQQALGQGPEFLTYFNYEAQPDKSGLPSDRFSAERPEGSISTLTIQRTEQRDSAMYRCASSSTGGGETQYFGPGTRLLVL.